This T cell receptor beta chain was identified in a study of T cells after yellow fever vaccination (dated by TCRdb to the late 2010s). Background for the entire study: The SMART-Seq v4 Ultra Low Input RNA kit was used to prepare libraries from fractions with low cell numbers. To track T-cell clones before and after primary and booster YFV17D yellow fever vaccination, bulk TCR alpha and beta repertoires were sequenced longitudinally. Blood was collected at multiple timepoints before and after primary and secondary immunization, and bulk PBMC replicates and cell subsets were isolated. Two healthy male donors, one aged 18 to 29 and one aged 30 to 40 years, were included in the cohort. Broad study findings and their caveats: After the booster, most of the clones that had expanded following primary vaccination were detected again (roughly 96% of CD4 and around 90% of CD8), which suggests that memory was broadly maintained. A small fraction of clonotypes appeared in both the CD4 and CD8 compartments, likely as a result of convergent recombination. Compared with the primary T-cell response, the secondary T-cell response was weaker but faster, peaking on day 5 rather than day 15. FACS-sorted repertoires could contain abundant contaminating clonotypes from the bulk population, so computational filtering was required. The study included only a couple of donors, which limits how far the findings can be generalized.

Taken with the paper, the label for treatment or condition translates to: live attenuated yellow fever vaccine strain. At every blood-draw timepoint, two biological replicates of bulk PBMCs were collected. PBMCs were isolated from peripheral blood using a standard Ficoll-Paque protocol. RNA was extracted with TriZol from bulk PBMCs, CD4 and CD8 fractions, and dextramer-positive and dextramer-negative fractions. TCR cDNA was synthesized by 5'RACE template switching, through which a universal primer site and unique molecular identifiers were introduced. Priming for cDNA synthesis came from both the TCR alpha and TCR beta constant segments. Library amplification used two PCR steps, and the second PCR step added sample barcodes and sequencing adapters. Sequencing of libraries was performed on Illumina HiSeq 2500 (2x100 bp) or NovaSeq (2x150 bp). The study's own analysis went as follows. MIGEC handled demultiplexing of reads and collapsing into UMI consensus sequences, while MiXCR performed V(D)J alignment. Using edgeR on replicate PBMC samples, clonotypes were called vaccine-responding if FDR was below 0.01 and the log2 fold change was above 5 up to day 15. Each bulk clonotype was labeled CD4 or CD8 based on which sequenced repertoire, CD4 or CD8, contained the clonotype at higher abundance. The raw public data were reprocessed by TCRdb itself: fastp quality trimming at Q25, MiXCR clonotype calling, in-frame beta chains only. Under each unique CDR3 protein, matching rows form one entry showing the most common genes and DNA. TCRdb, not the original authors, processed these V and J calls. In all, the sample holds about 340,000 distinct CDR3 sequences, and 8.7% of those were seen once. The ten largest clones capture over 15% of the sample.

This clonotype was seen a few times. The target of this receptor is not known. The sample holds no much larger clone one base away, and base qualities are not on file. Sequenced here: PBMCs, sampled on the day of the first yellow fever vaccination. The clonotype originates from a man younger than 35 who received the YFV17D yellow fever vaccine.

The CDR3 region: CASSPRVGSPYNEQFF. The nucleotide sequence is given as TGTGCCAGCTCACCACGGGTTGGTAGCCCATACAATGAGCAGTTCTTC. The rearrangement joined TRBV18 to TRBJ2-1; the D gene lacks a confident call. CDR1 and CDR2, looked up from the germline V gene, are KGHSH and LQKENI. Its CDR3 holds 16 amino acids, cysteine through phenylalanine. Only CDR3 DNA remains: 48 bases, in frame from the first base. Cut back by 1 base and 4 bases, the V and J ends lie 14 bases apart.